The source of this T cell receptor (beta chain) is a study of neurological immune-mediated disorders. The CDR3 has 14 amino acids. V was pared by 5 bases and J by 5 bases, with 8 bases of the junction left unmatched. Germline V gives CDR1 DFQATT, CDR2 SNEGSKA (reference sequence). Synthesis of cDNA was accomplished via 5'RACE employing 10-nucleotide random UMIs. From the 5' RACE reads, TCRdb called clonotypes with MiXCR, one entry per CDR3 protein. The table includes around 61,000 distinct CDR3 sequences, approximately 5.3% detected once. Findings and caveats of the study: Phylogenetic grouping put 18 of 34 multiple sclerosis patients' repertoires into one related-CDR3 cluster, a possible signature.

This clonotype was recorded at least ten times. The antigen is undetermined. Where libraries were unsorted, they were derived from 2 million PBMCs stored at -80 degrees C. The chain couples TRBV20-1 to TRBJ2-7; TRBD2 matches 11 bases. The sample taken for sequencing was PBMCs. The TCR originated in a human donor with multiple sclerosis. The donor label of this sample is uncertain. The CDR3 is CSAPISGGADEQYF. For the CDR3, the DNA is TGCAGTGCTCCGATTAGCGGGGGGGCCGACGAGCAGTACTTC.